The rows below give T cell receptor beta chains drawn from one sample of a study of blood T cell repertoires in COVID-19. Measured with immunoSEQ multiplex PCR; TCRdb has only the in-frame clones, and not every one. The table lists about 190,000 clones, around four fifths of them singletons. Input material: peripheral blood. The receptors come from a woman in her 70s with active or convalescent COVID-19. CDR3s include the opening cysteine and the closing phenylalanine or tryptophan. Fields, in order: clone size, J gene, D gene, V gene, CDR3 protein, CDR3 DNA. The D gene is left open where the match is weak. Clone size is stated in some rows and not others, as once, few, many or a class when expanded.

- | TRBJ2-5 | TRBD1 | TRBV4-1 | CASSQGYGTGGSGTQYF | TGCGCCAGCAGCCAAGGATACGGGACAGGGGGCTCGGGGACCCAGTACTTC
- | TRBJ2-1 | TRBD2 | TRBV11-2 | CASSLQAGGLRNEQFF | TGTGCCAGCAGCTTACAGGCGGGAGGTCTTCGCAATGAGCAGTTCTTC
many | TRBJ1-2 | - | TRBV5-4 | CASSLRGGGSNYGYTF | TGTGCCAGCAGCTTAAGGGGAGGAGGCTCTAACTATGGCTACACCTTC
- | TRBJ2-5 | TRBD1 | TRBV19 | CASSATYRGRGETQYF | TGTGCCAGTAGTGCCACTTACAGGGGGCGCGGGGAGACCCAGTACTTC
- | TRBJ1-1 | - | TRBV3-1/TRBV3-2 | CASSHGRVVPEAFF | TGTGCCAGCAGCCATGGCAGGGTCGTGCCTGAAGCTTTCTTT
- | TRBJ1-4 | - | TRBV6-6 | CASRGRERGEGEKLFF | TGTGCCAGCAGAGGGCGGGAGAGGGGTGAAGGAGAAAAACTGTTTTTT
few | TRBJ1-6 | - | TRBV25-1 | CASSDRRFSGVPLHF | TGTGCCAGCAGTGATAGAAGGTTCTCGGGGGTACCCCTCCACTTT
- | TRBJ1-6 | - | TRBV7-9 | CASSLTDSPLHF | TGTGCCAGCAGCTTAACGGATTCACCCCTCCACTTT
- | TRBJ2-7 | TRBD2 | TRBV7-9 | CASSTRFQTGLAGLPYEQYF | TGTGCCAGCAGCACTCGGTTTCAGACGGGACTAGCGGGACTCCCCTACGAGCAGTACTTC
few | TRBJ2-3 | - | TRBV2 | CASSQDWRTQYF | TGTGCCAGCAGTCAGGACTGGAGGACGCAGTATTTT
- | TRBJ2-1 | TRBD2 | TRBV15 | CATSRAGSSGPSYNEQFF | TGTGCCACCAGCAGAGCGGGCAGTAGCGGGCCCTCCTACAATGAGCAGTTCTTC
- | TRBJ1-3 | TRBD1 | TRBV19 | CASSWGTGPAGNTIYF | TGTGCCAGTAGTTGGGGGACAGGACCTGCTGGAAACACCATATATTTT
- | TRBJ1-2 | TRBD1 | TRBV5-1 | CASSQTGSYGYTF | TGCGCCAGCAGCCAGACAGGGAGCTATGGCTACACCTTC
- | TRBJ2-3 | - | TRBV10-2 | CARIRQGTDTQYF | TGCGCCAGAATTAGACAGGGCACAGATACGCAGTATTTT
- | TRBJ2-3 | - | TRBV5-6 | CASSPDYESSTDTQYF | TGTGCCAGCAGCCCCGACTACGAGAGTAGCACAGATACGCAGTATTTT
few | TRBJ1-6 | TRBD1 | TRBV18 | CASSPLESSGGANHSPLHF | TGTGCCAGCTCACCACTTGAGTCATCAGGGGGCGCAAATCATTCACCCCTCCACTTT
- | TRBJ2-7 | TRBD1 | TRBV5-5 | CASSLVGQIDYEQYF | TGTGCCAGCTCATTAGTGGGACAGATAGACTACGAGCAGTACTTC
- | TRBJ1-2 | - | TRBV28 | CASSDTWGYTF | TGTGCCAGCAGTGACACTTGGGGCTACACCTTC
once | TRBJ2-3 | TRBD2 | TRBV7-2 | CASSLALLAGIEKDTQYF | TGTGCCAGCAGCTTAGCGCTACTAGCGGGTATTGAGAAAGATACGCAGTATTTT
- | TRBJ1-1 | - | TRBV6-5 | CASGALPGTEAFF | TGTGCCAGCGGGGCCCTCCCTGGCACTGAAGCTTTCTTT